This is a list of T cell receptor beta chains from one sample in a study of memory CD8 T cells in hepatitis C reinfection. Sequencing was performed with immunoSEQ multiplex PCR; in TCRdb, only in-frame clones are kept and a portion is missing. The sample contains 2,600 or so clones, 80% to 90% of which appear only once. The sequenced sample was naive CD8+ T cells sorted from blood. The receptor source for this set is a man aged 45 to 65 with hepatitis C virus infection. CDR3s include the opening cysteine and the closing phenylalanine or tryptophan. A D gene is named only where the DNA matches it firmly. Clone size appears in some rows only: once, few, many, or a class for an expanded clone.

v_call	d_call	j_call	clone_size	cdr3_aa	cdr3_nt
TRBV19	.	TRBJ1-3	.	CASRDLDSPGNTIYF	TGTGCCAGCAGGGATTTGGACAGTCCTGGAAACACCATATATTTT
TRBV30	.	TRBJ1-1	.	CAWSETGNTEAFF	TGTGCCTGGAGTGAGACAGGGAACACTGAAGCTTTCTTT
TRBV6-1	.	TRBJ2-2	.	CASSGPGENTGELFF	TGTGCCAGCAGTGGACCCGGGGAAAACACCGGGGAGCTGTTTTTT
TRBV6-5	.	TRBJ1-5	.	CASRPTGTSNQPQHF	TGTGCCAGCAGGCCGACAGGAACGAGCAATCAGCCCCAGCATTTT
TRBV27	TRBD2	TRBJ2-1	.	CASRTIGLADDNEQFF	TGTGCCAGCAGAACAATAGGACTAGCGGACGACAATGAGCAGTTCTTC
TRBV15	.	TRBJ1-2	large	CATSTEVIKGDYGYTF	TGTGCCACCAGCACAGAAGTCATCAAGGGGGACTATGGCTACACCTTC
TRBV19	TRBD2	TRBJ2-2	.	CASRISGSSGELFF	TGTGCCAGTAGAATTAGCGGGAGTAGCGGGGAGCTGTTTTTT
TRBV7-9	TRBD2	TRBJ2-1	.	CASSYGTSGRASYNEQFF	TGTGCCAGCAGCTATGGGACTAGCGGGAGGGCTTCCTACAATGAGCAGTTCTTC
TRBV7-9	TRBD1	TRBJ2-3	.	CASSPGTGGLGDTQYF	TGTGCCAGCAGCCCCGGGACAGGGGGCCTCGGAGATACGCAGTATTTT
TRBV7-9	TRBD2	TRBJ2-7	.	CASSYEREVYEQYF	TGTGCCAGCAGCTACGAGCGGGAGGTCTACGAGCAGTACTTC
TRBV11-2	.	TRBJ1-1	.	CASSLDRQVHTEAFF	TGTGCCAGCAGCTTAGATAGACAGGTTCACACTGAAGCTTTCTTT
TRBV2	TRBD1	TRBJ2-7	.	CASSGGTGNYEQYF	TGTGCCAGCAGTGGTGGGACAGGGAACTACGAGCAGTACTTC
TRBV15	.	TRBJ2-7	.	CATSREQDITYEQYF	TGTGCCACCAGCAGAGAACAGGACATTACCTACGAGCAGTACTTC
TRBV7-6	TRBD1	TRBJ2-7	.	CASSRTGGNINEQYF	TGTGCCAGCAGCCGGACAGGGGGCAACATCAACGAGCAGTACTTC
TRBV4-3	.	TRBJ2-2	.	CASSQAFGGLGEAGELFF	TGCGCCAGCAGCCAAGCGTTCGGCGGCCTAGGGGAGGCCGGGGAGCTGTTTTTT
TRBV5-4	.	TRBJ2-1	large	CASSLRGSYNEQFF	TGTGCCAGCAGCTTGCGAGGTTCCTACAATGAGCAGTTCTTC
TRBV30	TRBD2	TRBJ2-1	.	CAWSIRQGLSGSSYNEQFF	TGTGCCTGGAGTATACGTCAGGGCCTTAGCGGGAGCTCCTACAATGAGCAGTTCTTC
TRBV27	.	TRBJ2-7	large	CASSLSWSASDYEQYF	TGTGCCAGCAGTTTATCTTGGTCGGCTAGCGATTACGAGCAGTACTTC
TRBV7-6	.	TRBJ2-1	.	CASSPLAVEQFF	TGTGCCAGCAGTCCACTAGCTGTTGAGCAGTTCTTC
TRBV28	TRBD1	TRBJ2-2	.	CASRTTNRGKNTGELFF	TGTGCCAGCAGAACAACCAACAGGGGGAAGAACACCGGGGAGCTGTTTTTT
TRBV5-5	TRBD2	TRBJ2-7	.	CASSLAAGGTYEQYF	TGTGCCAGCAGCTTGGCGGCGGGGGGAACCTACGAGCAGTACTTC
TRBV7-8	TRBD2	TRBJ2-7	.	CASSWTSGFSYEQYF	TGTGCCAGCAGCTGGACTAGCGGGTTCTCCTACGAGCAGTACTTC
TRBV11-3	.	TRBJ2-1	once	CASSLPGLHSFF	TGTGCCAGCAGCTTACCGGGACTCCACTCGTTCTTC